The 28 T cell receptor beta chains below come from one sample, sequenced in a study of blood T cell repertoires in COVID-19 (dated by TCRdb to the early 2020s). Libraries were built with the immunoSEQ multiplex PCR assay. Entries here come from immuneACCESS through TCRdb and include only in-frame sequences with V and J called. Some clones fail to appear in such tables; in the studies checked, an unresolved V gene covers under half of the shortfall, and the cause of the remainder is unknown. The sample profile shows about 74,000 clones; about four fifths of them were found once. Clones ranked in the top ten supply approximately 35% of the sample. The sequenced sample consisted of peripheral blood. Source of these receptors: a man aged 65-85 years with acute or convalescent COVID-19.

The CDR3 nucleotides are TGTGCCAGCAGCCAAGATCGGGCTAGCGGAGTTTACAATGAGCAGTTCTTC. It yields the protein CASSQDRASGVYNEQFF. The rearrangement joins TRBV4-2 to TRBJ2-1; the match to TRBD2 covers 7 bases. Germline loops: CDR1 LGHNA, CDR2 YNFKEQ. CDR3 length equals 17 residues. V dropped 0 bases and J dropped 4; count of bases not matched to a gene: 9.

This clone was seen just once. This chain links TRBV18 with TRBJ1-2, with D maybe TRBD1 (6 bases). The V end lost 2 bases, the J end lost 0 bases, and 13 bases lay between the germline ends. The CDR3 sequence is 16 residues long. Germline CDR1 reads KGHSH; CDR2 reads LQKENI. This CDR3 is CASSPKQGTSNYGYTF. The DNA for the CDR3 is TGTGCCAGCTCACCAAAACAGGGAACCTCTAACTATGGCTACACCTTC.

The chain recombines TRBV2 with TRBJ2-1; 10 bases agree with TRBD1. The CDR3 covers 15 residues. After removal of 6 bases from V and 9 bases from J, the junction contained 11 bases not matched to a gene. Germline values: CDR1 SNHLY, CDR2 FYNNEI. The CDR3 DNA reads TGTGCCAGCAGCTGGACAGGGGGTGCTCAGGGTGAGCAGTTCTTC. This codes for CASSWTGGAQGEQFF.

The V call is TRBV5-1, the J call TRBJ2-2, with D maybe TRBD1 (6 bases). V lost 4 bases to trimming and J lost 0 bases, with 13 bases between them. Germline-derived CDR1 and CDR2 are SGHRS and YFSETQ. The length of the CDR3 is 16 residues. CDR3 amino acids: CASSVQGRSNTGELFF. The CDR3 nucleotides are TGCGCCAGCAGCGTCCAGGGGCGATCGAACACCGGGGAGCTGTTTTTT.

This chain uses TRBV10-3 with TRBJ1-2; 7 nucleotides match TRBD1. There are 14 residues in the CDR3. Per the germline V gene, CDR1 is ENHRY and CDR2 is SYGVKD. The J segment lost 5 bases and the V segment lost 4 bases, leaving 7 bases of the junction unmatched. CDR3 in DNA: TGTGCCATCAGTGGGGGACAGAGGGGGTATGGCTACACCTTC. Translating it yields CAISGGQRGYGYTF.

The chain uses TRBV27 and TRBJ2-1; D possibly corresponds to TRBD1 (5 bases). In germline, CDR1 is MNHEY, CDR2 SMNVEV (reference sequence). V lost 4 bases to trimming and J lost 2 bases, with 12 bases between them. There are 15 residues in the CDR3. CDR3 in amino acids: CASSSPGLAYNEQFF. CDR3 in DNA: TGTGCCAGCAGTTCCCCAGGGCTCGCCTACAATGAGCAGTTCTTC.

The J gene is TRBJ1-1, the V gene TRBV28; 7 bases fit TRBD1. In germline, CDR1 is MDHEN, CDR2 SYDVKM. Germline trimming cut 5 bases from V and 5 bases from J; bases unmatched to any gene: 8. The CDR3 has 14 residues. The CDR3 bases are TGTGCCAGCAGTCCCCCGGAACAGGGGACTGAAGCTTTCTTT. Its protein is CASSPPEQGTEAFF. Full variable domain (remainder filled in from reference TRBV28 and TRBJ1-1): DVKVTQSSRYLVKRTGEKVFLECVQDMDHENMFWYRQDPGLGLRLIYFSYDVKMKEKGDIPEGYSVSREKKERFSLILESASTNQTSMYLCASSPPEQGTEAFFGQGTRLTVV.

V gene TRBV7-9 combines with J gene TRBJ2-7; 8 positions agree with TRBD1. V lost 8 bases and J lost 4; bases outside the gene matches: 10. The CDR3 is 14 amino acids. Germline assignment: CDR1 SEHNR and CDR2 FQNEAQ (reference sequence). CDR3 coding DNA: TGTGCCAGCGGGTGGGGTCAGGGGGCTTACGAGCAGTACTTC. Its translation is CASGWGQGAYEQYF.

This chain joins TRBV19 and TRBJ2-7, with 7 bases lining up with TRBD1. After removal of 7 bases from V and 1 base from J, the junction contained 7 bases not matched to a gene. Germline V CDR1 and CDR2: LNHDA, SQIVND (reference sequence). This CDR3 is built from 14 residues. CDR3 region: CASTTGAGSYEQYF. The CDR3 coding sequence is TGTGCCAGTACTACAGGGGCGGGTTCCTACGAGCAGTACTTC.

V gene TRBV18 combines with J gene TRBJ1-2; 7 nucleotides align to TRBD1. The CDR3 has 15 amino acids. Trimming at V came to 0 bases and at J to 5 bases, leaving 6 bases not matched to a gene. Per germline, CDR1 KGHSH and CDR2 LQKENI. For the CDR3, the DNA is TGTGCCAGCTCACCACCAGAAGGGGGCGCGTATGGCTACACCTTC. Translation: CASSPPEGGAYGYTF.

This clone was detected a few times. At one end, the junction sequence differs from germline, possibly due to a read error. The CDR3 DNA reads TGTGCTAGCAGCTTAGTAGCGGGCACTGAAGCTTTCTTT. Amino acid sequence: CASSLVAGTEAFF. The gene calls are TRBV7-7 and TRBJ1-1; D is unclear. Germline-derived CDR1 and CDR2 are SSHAT and FNYEAQ (reference sequence). There are 13 residues in the CDR3.

V and J are TRBV6-5 and TRBJ2-1, with 8 bases matching TRBD1. Germline V gene data show CDR1 as MNHEY and CDR2 as SVGAGI. The CDR3 totals 16 residues. J was trimmed by 0 bases and V by 4 bases; bases with no gene match: 5. The CDR3 sequence is CASSSGGFGSYNEQFF. The CDR3 DNA reads as TGTGCCAGCAGTTCAGGGGGCTTTGGCTCCTACAATGAGCAGTTCTTC.

This chain links TRBV19 with TRBJ2-5, with TRBD1 matching over 10 bases. The CDR3 contains 15 residues. V lost 5 bases, J lost 5 bases, and 8 bases stayed unmatched. Germline V gives CDR1 LNHDA, CDR2 SQIVND (reference sequence). The CDR3 is CASSSGTGAGETQYF. The CDR3 region has the DNA TGTGCCAGTAGTTCGGGGACAGGGGCAGGGGAGACCCAGTACTTC. Filled out from reference TRBV19 and TRBJ2-5, the complete variable domain reads DGGITQSPKYLFRKEGQNVTLSCEQNLNHDAMYWYRQDPGQGLRLIYYSQIVNDFQKGDIAEGYSVSREKKESFPLTVTSAQKNPTAFYLCASSSGTGAGETQYFGPGTRLLVL.

V is TRBV11-2 and J is TRBJ2-1, with 10 nucleotides matching TRBD2. This CDR3 comprises 15 residues. Germline CDR1 SGHAT, CDR2 FQNNGV. Unmatched junction bases numbered 13, after V lost 10 bases and J lost 7 bases. The CDR3 sequence: CATSHLTSGPNEQFF. CDR3 sequence (DNA): TGTGCCACTTCCCACTTGACTAGCGGGCCTAATGAGCAGTTCTTC. Complete variable domain (other parts from reference TRBV11-2 and TRBJ2-1): EAGVAQSPRYKIIEKRQSVAFWCNPISGHATLYWYQQILGQGPKLLIQFQNNGVVDDSQLPKDRFSAERLKGVDSTLKIQPAKLEDSAVYLCATSHLTSGPNEQFFGPGTRLTVL.

The rearrangement links TRBV29-1 to TRBJ1-2, with D perhaps TRBD1 (6 bases). This CDR3 contains 13 residues. Germline V gives CDR1 SQVTM, CDR2 ANQGSEA. V was pared by 7 bases and J by 4 bases, with 16 bases between. For the CDR3, the DNA is TGCAGCGCAATAACAGGGATCCGCTATGGCTACACCTTC. It specifies CSAITGIRYGYTF. Based on the CDR3 plus reference TRBV29-1 and TRBJ1-2, the full variable domain is SAVISQKPSRDICQRGTSLTIQCQVDSQVTMMFWYRQQPGQSLTLIATANQGSEATYESGFVIDKFPISRPNLTFSTLTVSNMSPEDSSIYLCSAITGIRYGYTFGSGTRLTVV.

The V gene is TRBV7-8, the J gene TRBJ1-6; 9 nucleotides line up with TRBD1. Per the germline V gene, CDR1 is SGHVS and CDR2 is FQNEAQ. This CDR3 is built from 16 residues. The junction had 5 bases not matched to a gene; V was cut back by 1 base and J by 7 bases. This CDR3 reads CASSLGGTGGNSPLHF. As DNA, the CDR3 is TGTGCCAGCAGCTTAGGGGGAACAGGGGGCAATTCACCCCTCCACTTT.

This clone has a handful of counts. V is TRBV5-6 and J is TRBJ1-5; D is unclear. V lost 1 base and J lost 7, with 6 bases in between. CDR1 SGHDT and CDR2 YYEEEE come from the germline V gene. The length of the CDR3 is 12 residues. The CDR3: CASSLRGQPQHF. CDR3 DNA sequence: TGTGCCAGCAGCTTGCGCGGGCAGCCCCAGCATTTT.

The rearrangement joins TRBV20-1 to TRBJ1-1; TRBD1 is a possible D gene (5 bases). The V and J ends lost 3 bases and 7 bases respectively, with 9 bases between them. The germline CDR1 and CDR2 sequences are DFQATT and SNEGSKA (reference sequence). The CDR3 runs 11 residues. The CDR3, as DNA: TGCAGTGCTAGTAGGGGTATTGAAGCTTTCTTT. Translating gives CSASRGIEAFF.

This clone was observed a handful of times. This rearrangement joins TRBV9 to TRBJ2-7; perhaps TRBD1 as D (5 bases). Germline V gene lookup returns CDR1 SGDLS and CDR2 YYNGEE. Trimming pared 3 bases from V and 6 bases from J, leaving 16 bases between. The CDR3 has 14 amino acids. This CDR3 is CASSEGYTTTEQYF. Here the CDR3 DNA reads TGTGCCAGCAGCGAGGGGTATACTACGACCGAGCAGTACTTC.

This clone has only one observation. The rearrangement joins TRBV11-2 to TRBJ2-3, with 9 positions matching TRBD2. Germline loops: CDR1 SGHAT, CDR2 FQNNGV. This CDR3 spans 16 amino acids. Losses at the gene ends were 0 bases for V and 5 bases for J; bases not matched to a gene: 6. This chain's CDR3 is CASSLDTSGYGDTQYF. The CDR3 coding sequence is TGTGCCAGCAGCTTAGATACTAGCGGGTACGGAGATACGCAGTATTTT.

The genes are TRBV19 and TRBJ2-5, with TRBD2 as a possible D gene (5 bases). The ends were cut back, 5 bases at V and 4 bases at J, with 11 bases in the middle. This CDR3 contains 13 residues. The V gene's germline CDR1 is LNHDA and CDR2 SQIVND (reference sequence). The DNA for the CDR3 is TGTGCCAGTAGTCATCTAGCCGGAGAGACCCAGTACTTC. It yields the protein CASSHLAGETQYF.

This rearrangement joins TRBV7-3 to TRBJ2-2; TRBD2 is a possible D gene (5 bases). V lost 6 bases to trimming and J lost 7 bases, with 12 bases between them. The germline CDR1 and CDR2 sequences are SGHTA and FQGTGA. The CDR3 length is 13 residues. The CDR3 nucleotides read TGTGCCAGCAGAAAGGACTCCGTCGGGGAGCTGTTTTTT. Residues: CASRKDSVGELFF. The variable domain in full, completed from reference TRBV7-3 and TRBJ2-2, reads GAGVSQTPSNKVTEKGKYVELRCDPISGHTALYWYRQSLGQGPEFLIYFQGTGAADDSGLPNDRFFAVRPEGSVSTLKIQRTERGDSAVYLCASRKDSVGELFFGEGSRLTVL.

The J gene is TRBJ2-1, the V gene TRBV6-2 or TRBV6-3; D may be TRBD1 (6 bases). Germline V CDR1 and CDR2: MNHEY, SVGEGT. With 0 bases removed from V and 0 bases from J, the gap between germline ends came to 15 bases. The CDR3 length is 18 residues. CDR3 DNA sequence: TGTGCCAGCAGTTACTCCCCTAAGACAGGCCGCTCCTACAATGAGCAGTTCTTC. Protein product: CASSYSPKTGRSYNEQFF.

The rearrangement links TRBV28 to TRBJ1-1; D is uncertain. CDR1 and CDR2 (germline): MDHEN, SYDVKM. Trimming took off 2 bases at V and 6 bases at J, with 16 bases between the two ends. CDR3 length: 15 amino acids. CDR3 residues: CASSLAGDDGSEAFF. The CDR3 DNA sequence: TGTGCCAGCAGTTTAGCCGGGGATGATGGATCTGAAGCTTTCTTT. Full variable domain (rest looked up from reference TRBV28 and TRBJ1-1): DVKVTQSSRYLVKRTGEKVFLECVQDMDHENMFWYRQDPGLGLRLIYFSYDVKMKEKGDIPEGYSVSREKKERFSLILESASTNQTSMYLCASSLAGDDGSEAFFGQGTRLTVV.

This chain links TRBV19 with TRBJ2-3, with 8 bases fitting TRBD2. Germline assignment: CDR1 LNHDA and CDR2 SQIVND (reference sequence). The CDR3 extends over 14 amino acids. Losses at the gene ends were 8 bases for V and 3 bases for J; bases not matched to a gene: 7. DNA for the CDR3: TGTGCCAGTTCCGGGGGGGGCAGTACAGATACGCAGTATTTT. Residues: CASSGGGSTDTQYF.

The V call is TRBV7-2, the J call TRBJ2-2; maybe TRBD2 (5 bases). Germline loops: CDR1 SGHTA, CDR2 FQGNSA. V was clipped by 5 bases and J by 4 bases, with 14 bases between them. The CDR3 length is 15 residues. The CDR3 DNA is TGTGCCAGCAGCCCGTCGGACTGGGTCACCGGGGAGCTGTTTTTT. Translated: CASSPSDWVTGELFF.

The J gene is TRBJ2-2, the V gene TRBV9; no reliable D call. Germline lookup yields CDR1 SGDLS and CDR2 YYNGEE. The CDR3 has 13 residues. V dropped 0 bases and J dropped 4 bases, with 4 bases sitting between them. CDR3 bases: TGTGCCAGCAGCGTAGGGCCCACCGGGGAGCTGTTTTTT. Translated: CASSVGPTGELFF.

The V and J genes are TRBV27 and TRBJ1-3; no reliable D call. V shed 6 bases and J shed 4 bases, with 10 bases lying between them. The CDR3 loop spans 13 amino acids. Germline V gene sequence: CDR1 MNHEY, CDR2 SMNVEV (reference sequence). The CDR3 protein is CASSSTRGNTIYF. DNA for the CDR3: TGTGCCAGCAGCTCCACGCGGGGAAACACCATATATTTT.